These T cell receptor beta chains were read from a single sample in a study of blood T cell repertoires in COVID-19. Sequencing was performed with immunoSEQ multiplex PCR; in TCRdb, only in-frame clones are kept and a portion is missing. The profile covers about 300,000 clones, with about four fifths appearing a single time and around 1.2% taken by the ten largest. The sequencing sample was made of peripheral blood. These receptors came from a woman aged 50 to 60 with acute or convalescent COVID-19. Both conserved end residues are part of each CDR3. The D gene is left open where the match is weak. For some rows the clone size is stated as once, few or many, or as a class when expanded; others skip it.

clone_size j_call v_call d_call cdr3_nt cdr3_aa
. TRBJ2-3 TRBV9 TRBD2 TGTGCCAGCAGCGTAGCTACTTTCAGACGCGGGGGGAGCACAGATACGCAGTATTTT CASSVATFRRGGSTDTQYF
. TRBJ2-5 TRBV4-1 TRBD1 TGCGCCAGCAGCCATCCAACCCCAGGACAGGGAGAGACCCAGTACTTC CASSHPTPGQGETQYF
. TRBJ1-4 TRBV5-1 . TGCGCCAGCAGCAGGGGAAGTGAGGATGAAAAACTGTTTTTT CASSRGSEDEKLFF
. TRBJ1-6 TRBV5-6 . TGTGCCAGCCAAGGGCAGGGAGGTATGCCCCTCCACTTT CASQGQGGMPLHF
. TRBJ2-3 TRBV18 . TGTGCCAGCTCACCAATAAGCACAGATACGCAGTATTTT CASSPISTDTQYF
. TRBJ2-2 TRBV14 TRBD2 TGTGCCAGCAGCCAAGCGGGAGGGATAAACACCGGGGAGCTGTTTTTT CASSQAGGINTGELFF
once TRBJ2-7 TRBV18 . TGTGCCAGCTCCTCGACAAGGACGGGAAATACCTACGAGCAGTACTTC CASSSTRTGNTYEQYF
. TRBJ2-3 TRBV12-3/TRBV12-4 . TGTGCCAGCAGTTTAGTCGCGGCAGATACGCAGTATTTT CASSLVAADTQYF
. TRBJ2-3 TRBV27 TRBD1 TGTGCCAGCAGTCCCCACTCGACAGGGAAGATTGATACGCAGTATTTT CASSPHSTGKIDTQYF
. TRBJ1-6 TRBV2 TRBD1 TGTGCCAGCATGCCGGACAGGGGGCTGTCACCCCTCCACTTT CASMPDRGLSPLHF
. TRBJ2-3 TRBV5-1 . TGCGCCAGCAGCTTGGGACAGACCACAGATACGCAGTATTTT CASSLGQTTDTQYF
few TRBJ2-7 TRBV4-1 TRBD2 TGCGCCAGCAGCCAAGACCCTCGGACTAGCGGGGGCGGCTCCTACGAGCAGTACTTC CASSQDPRTSGGGSYEQYF
. TRBJ1-5 TRBV7-2 TRBD1 TGTGCCAGCAGGGGACAGAGCAATCAGCCCCAGCATTTT CASRGQSNQPQHF
. TRBJ2-1 TRBV7-6 TRBD2 TGTGCCAGCAGGAGACTAGCGGACACCTACAATGAGCAGTTCTTC CASRRLADTYNEQFF
. TRBJ1-5 TRBV7-8 TRBD1 TGTGCCAGCAGCTCACCTTCCGGGACAGGGGGCAATCAGCCCCAGCATTTT CASSSPSGTGGNQPQHF
few TRBJ2-3 TRBV5-1 TRBD1 TGCGCCAGCAGCTTAAGGGGGCGCAGTGCAGATACGCAGTATTTT CASSLRGRSADTQYF
. TRBJ1-2 TRBV10-3 TRBD1 TGTGCCACGACTCGGGACAGGGAGTTCTTTGGCTACACCTTC CATTRDREFFGYTF
. TRBJ2-1 TRBV27 . TGTGCCAGCAGAGAGAACAATGAGCAGTTCTTC CASRENNEQFF
. TRBJ2-5 TRBV20-1 TRBD2 TGCAGTGCTAGTGGGGGGTGGACTAGCGGGATGCAAGAGACCCAGTACTTC CSASGGWTSGMQETQYF
. TRBJ2-3 TRBV5-1 TRBD2 TGCGCCAGCAGCCTAGGGACTATTCCGACAGATACGCAGTATTTT CASSLGTIPTDTQYF
. TRBJ1-2 TRBV6-4 . TGTGCCAGCAGTGCTGCCCTCTCCACGGGGGGCTACACCTTC CASSAALSTGGYTF
few TRBJ1-4 TRBV5-4 . TGTGCCAGCAGCGCCGGGGGGGGAGCGGAAAAAGAAAAACTGTTTTTT CASSAGGGAEKEKLFF
. TRBJ1-1 TRBV13 TRBD1 TGTGCCAGCAGCGATGGACAGGTTAGAGGTATGAACACTGAAGCTTTCTTT CASSDGQVRGMNTEAFF
. TRBJ1-1 TRBV10-3 . TGTGCCATCAGTGCACTTCTGAACACTGAAGCTTTCTTT CAISALLNTEAFF
. TRBJ2-3 TRBV9 . TGTGCCAGCAGCGTAGTCGACACATCCACAGATACGCAGTATTTT CASSVVDTSTDTQYF
few TRBJ1-5 TRBV25-1 . TGTGCCAGCAGTGAAAGGCGGAGCAATCAGCCCCAGCATTTT CASSERRSNQPQHF
. TRBJ2-1 TRBV18 . TGTGCCAGCTCACCACGGGCGGGGCCTGACAATGAGCAGTTCTTC CASSPRAGPDNEQFF
once TRBJ2-7 TRBV30 TRBD2 TGTGCCTGGAGGGCACTAGCGGGAGTCTCCTACGAGCAGTACTTC CAWRALAGVSYEQYF
few TRBJ1-1 TRBV5-4 TRBD1 TGTGCCAGCAGCTTGGAAGCGAGGGGGCCGCGCACTGAAGCTTTCTTT CASSLEARGPRTEAFF
. TRBJ2-1 TRBV6-2/TRBV6-3 TRBD2 TGTGCCAGCAGTTACTCAGCGGGGGGCCTCAACAATGAGCAGTTCTTC CASSYSAGGLNNEQFF